The clone carrying this T cell receptor (beta chain) was observed at least ten times. Antigen: not known. Amplification of TCR beta CDR3 regions used RNA as the template. TCR CDR3 regions were first amplified by RT-PCR with HTBI primers. TCRdb reprocessed the multiplex PCR reads via MiXCR and lists one record per CDR3 protein. Among hundreds of thousands of distinct CDR3 sequences, 15% to 20% were seen once, and the ten largest hold 17%. The sample comes from a study of T cells in Graves' hyperthyroidism and ophthalmopathy. Notes on the study in general: Most thyroid clonotypes with frequency above 0.001 were detected in blood.

Germline V lookup: CDR1 SGHRS, CDR2 YFSETQ. V shed 4 bases and J shed 8 bases, with 13 bases lying between them. The CDR3 spans 13 residues. The chain couples TRBV5-1 to TRBJ2-1; no reliable D call. The receptor comes from a woman between 18 and 30 years old with Graves' ophthalmopathy. Sequenced material: blood. The CDR3 sequence: CASSPLPGDEQFF. The DNA for the CDR3 is TGCGCCAGCAGCCCCCTCCCGGGCGATGAGCAGTTCTTC.